The rows below give T cell receptor beta chains drawn from one sample of a study of response to subunit inactivated influenza vaccine. TCRdb re-called the RT-PCR reads through MiXCR, storing one row per CDR3 protein. The data contain under 200,000 distinct CDR3 sequences, roughly 10% of them singletons. Sequencing was performed on CD8+ T cells sorted from PBMCs, taken approximately 25 months after vaccination. All receptors derive from a man aged 50-75 years who received an inactivated influenza vaccine. Each CDR3 is given with its conserved first and last residue. Each record gives: J gene, clone size, D gene, V gene, CDR3 DNA, CDR3 protein. D genes are given only for firm matches. Rows give clone size only sometimes, using once, few, many, or a class for an expanded clone.

>TRBJ2-3|few|.|TRBV7-6
TGTGCCAGCAGCTCCTTTTCTGCGGACGGTCAGGCAGATACGCAGTATTTT
CASSSFSADGQADTQYF
>TRBJ2-3|.|TRBD2|TRBV7-2
TGTGCCAGCAGCCATACTAGCGGGACTGGGGATACGCAGTATTTT
CASSHTSGTGDTQYF
>TRBJ1-5|.|.|TRBV7-9
TGTGCCAGCAGCAAACAGGGCAACAATCAGCCCCAGCATTTT
CASSKQGNNQPQHF
>TRBJ2-1|many|.|TRBV11-1
TGTGCCAGCAGCTTAGCTCGGTACAATGAGCAGTTCTTC
CASSLARYNEQFF
>TRBJ2-7|few|.|TRBV13
TGTGCCAGCAGCTCCCGGGACGAGCAGTACTTC
CASSSRDEQYF
>TRBJ1-6|many|.|TRBV3-1
TGTGCCAGCAGCCAAGATCTTAGGACAGCCAGTTCACCCCTCCACTTT
CASSQDLRTASSPLHF
>TRBJ2-2|many|.|TRBV4-3
TGCGCCAGCAGCCAGGGAGGCGGGGAGCTGTTTTTT
CASSQGGGELFF
>TRBJ2-1|many|.|TRBV5-6
TGTGCCAGCAGCTTGGCGGATGAGCAGTTCTTC
CASSLADEQFF
>TRBJ2-5|.|TRBD1|TRBV4-3
TGCGCCAGCAGCCAAGGTTTAGCCTTACAGGGGATCCGAGAGACCCAGTACTTC
CASSQGLALQGIRETQYF
>TRBJ1-2|few|.|TRBV12-3/TRBV12-4
TGTGCCAGCAGTTGGAGGGGGGATGGCTACACCTTC
CASSWRGDGYTF
>TRBJ1-5|.|.|TRBV27
TGTGCCAGCAAAGCATTGAACAATCAGCCCCAGCATTTT
CASKALNNQPQHF
>TRBJ1-2|.|.|TRBV11-2
TGTGCCAGCAGCACAGGGCCCTATGGCTACACCTTC
CASSTGPYGYTF
>TRBJ2-5|many|.|TRBV12-3/TRBV12-4
TGTGCCAGCAGTAGCTCAGACCAGGGTATTGAGACCCAGTACTTC
CASSSSDQGIETQYF
>TRBJ2-7|.|.|TRBV9
TGTGCCAGCGCCCTTGGGGGGGGCGGTATCTGGGAGCAGTACTTC
CASALGGGGIWEQYF
>TRBJ2-2|many|.|TRBV4-3
TGCGCCAGCAGCCAAGATCGATTCCCCGGGGAGCTGTTTTTT
CASSQDRFPGELFF
>TRBJ2-7|few|TRBD2|TRBV7-9
TGTGCCAGCAGTTCTCCCGTAGCGGGAGGGTTCACTCCCGAGCAGTACTTC
CASSSPVAGGFTPEQYF
>TRBJ2-1|many|TRBD2|TRBV4-3
TGCGCCAGCAGCCAAGAGTGGGAGCGGGAGTGGGGTGAGCAGTTCTTC
CASSQEWEREWGEQFF
>TRBJ2-2|many|TRBD1|TRBV20-1
TGCAGTGCCAGACCGGGACAGGGGAACACCGGGGAGCTGTTTTTT
CSARPGQGNTGELFF
>TRBJ2-1|few|.|TRBV5-1
TGCGCCAGCAGCCCCCCCCGGGACTTAGCCTACAATGAGCAGTTCTTC
CASSPPRDLAYNEQFF
>TRBJ2-5|many|TRBD1|TRBV10-1
TGCGCCAGCAGTGATGACAGGGGTGGAGAGACCCAGTACTTC
CASSDDRGGETQYF
>TRBJ1-3|.|.|TRBV11-2
TGTGCCAGCAGCTTAGGGTACAGATACTCTGGAAACACCATATATTTT
CASSLGYRYSGNTIYF
>TRBJ1-2|.|.|TRBV20-1
TGCAGTGCTAAGTCGGGAACGGACTATGGCTACACCTTC
CSAKSGTDYGYTF
>TRBJ1-1|few|.|TRBV6-1
TGTGCCAGCAGCCTCTCCGACCGGAACACTGAAGCTTTCTTT
CASSLSDRNTEAFF
>TRBJ2-5|few|.|TRBV28
TGTGCCAGCAGTTTAGTAGCGGAGGGAGGTGAGACCCAGTACTTC
CASSLVAEGGETQYF
>TRBJ1-1|many|.|TRBV29-1
TGCAGCGTCGTTATCATGGGGGGAACTGAAGCTTTCTTT
CSVVIMGGTEAFF
>TRBJ2-1|few|TRBD2|TRBV6-2/TRBV6-3
TGTGCCAGCAGTTACTCTCTGGGCGGGACTACTTACAATGAGCAGTTCTTC
CASSYSLGGTTYNEQFF
>TRBJ2-3|.|.|TRBV25-1
TGTGCCAGCCAAAGGACATCCTCTAGCACAGATACGCAGTATTTT
CASQRTSSSTDTQYF
>TRBJ2-1|.|.|TRBV5-6
TGTGCCAGCAGCTCGTACGACCATGAGCAGTTCTTC
CASSSYDHEQFF
>TRBJ1-3|many|.|TRBV30
TGTGCCTGGAGTGTTCCAGAGAGGTGGAACACCATATATTTT
CAWSVPERWNTIYF
>TRBJ2-2|few|.|TRBV10-1
TGCGCCAGCAGACAGGAAGCCGGGGAGCTGTTTTTT
CASRQEAGELFF
>TRBJ2-7|few|.|TRBV27
TGTGCCAGCAGTCCCGGTGTTTCAGGGGCTGCCTACGAGCAGTACTTC
CASSPGVSGAAYEQYF
>TRBJ1-1|few|.|TRBV4-3
TGCGCCAGCAGCCAAGATCGGTTTCTAACAGGGACTGAAGCTTTCTTT
CASSQDRFLTGTEAFF
>TRBJ1-2|.|.|TRBV10-2
TGCGCCAGCAGGGGGGGTTCCCCATACTATGGCTACACCTTC
CASRGGSPYYGYTF
>TRBJ2-5|few|.|TRBV3-1
TGTGCCAGCAGCCAAGGGTTTTTCAGCGGCCAAGAGACCCAGTACTTC
CASSQGFFSGQETQYF
>TRBJ2-7|few|.|TRBV29-1
TGCAGCGTTGATCTGGGGAAAGGCGTGTACGAGCAGTACTTC
CSVDLGKGVYEQYF
>TRBJ2-7|many|.|TRBV4-1
TGCGCCAGCAGCCAAGATCCGGGGACAAGGAGCTACGAGCAGTACTTC
CASSQDPGTRSYEQYF
>TRBJ1-5|.|.|TRBV4-1
TGCGCCAGCAGCCCGACCACCGGTCCCGATTATAGCAATCAGCCCCAGCATTTT
CASSPTTGPDYSNQPQHF
>TRBJ2-2|few|.|TRBV6-5
TGTGCCAGCAGTTACACGCCAGTCCCCAACACCGGGGAGCTGTTTTTT
CASSYTPVPNTGELFF
>TRBJ2-1|many|TRBD2|TRBV29-1
TGCAGCGTTGAACCTAGCGGGAGGGTATATGAGCAGTTCTTC
CSVEPSGRVYEQFF
>TRBJ2-3|.|.|TRBV6-1
TGTGCCAGCAGTCTAAAGACTAGTTTTGCGCAGTATTTT
CASSLKTSFAQYF
>TRBJ2-7|many|TRBD2|TRBV20-1
TGCAGTGCTAGAGATGTCACTAGCGGGAGCTACGAGCAGTACTTC
CSARDVTSGSYEQYF
>TRBJ2-7|.|.|TRBV14
TGTGCCAGCAGCCTTACGGGGAGGCACTACGAGCAGTACTTC
CASSLTGRHYEQYF
>TRBJ2-7|few|TRBD1|TRBV6-1
TGTGCCAGCAGGAACAGGGGACAGCCCTACGAGCAGTACTTC
CASRNRGQPYEQYF
>TRBJ2-3|few|.|TRBV7-9
TGTGCCAGCAGCTTGCCCCACGACCCTCGCACAGATACGCAGTATTTT
CASSLPHDPRTDTQYF